Sequencing of this T cell receptor (beta chain) was carried out in a study of blood T cell repertoires in COVID-19. Study-wide context: Italy, Spain and the United States were the sources of the convalescent and acute COVID-19 samples. PBMCs, B-cell-depleted T cells, or T cells were the source of the cDNA or gDNA that made up the material.

V was cut by 4 bases and J by 0 bases, with 4 bases left in between. Per germline, CDR1 SGHNT and CDR2 YENEEA. CDR3 length: 13 amino acids. How the authors handled the data: From reference gene primer amplification, estimates of nucleated cell counts were derived. The data were produced by immunoSEQ multiplex PCR, yet TCRdb's version contains in-frame clones alone and is incomplete. The V and J calls and clone size were taken over from that table, and D and trimming were inferred from the DNA. The repertoire holds some 190,000 clones, with roughly 84% as singletons. The TCR comes from a human donor in a cohort sampled during active COVID-19. Source material: peripheral blood. This chain connects TRBV11-3 to TRBJ1-3; D is unclear. The CDR3 region is CASSYNSGNTIYF. The DNA for the CDR3 is TGTGCCAGCAGCTACAACTCTGGAAACACCATATATTTT. Filled out from reference TRBV11-3 and TRBJ1-3, the complete variable domain reads EAGVVQSPRYKIIEKKQPVAFWCNPISGHNTLYWYLQNLGQGPELLIRYENEEAVDDSQLPKDRFSAERLKGVDSTLKIQPAELGDSAVYLCASSYNSGNTIYFGEGSWLTVV.